This T cell receptor beta chain was recorded in a study of T-cell reconstitution after alpha-beta-depleted transplantation in children. Overall study results and limits: Reportedly, roughly two months post-transplant, alpha-beta T cells arose from several hundred expanded graft clones.

This clonotype was counted a few times. Its antigen is unidentified. The TCRbeta library was prepared with unique molecular identifiers. In TCRdb, the PCR reads were re-called with MiXCR into one record per CDR3 protein. This table holds about a million distinct CDR3 sequences, about 30% found once. Trimming shortened V by 0 bases and J by 5 bases, and 18 bases separated the two germline ends. Germline lookup yields CDR1 MGHRA and CDR2 YSYEKL. The CDR3 is made up of 17 amino acids. The source was PBMCs, mostly from graft donor cells, collected 360 days after TCRalphabeta/CD19-depleted stem cell transplant. V usage is TRBV4-1 and J usage is TRBJ2-3; possibly TRBD1 or TRBD2 for D (7 bases each). The sequence derives from a boy less than two years old who had a stem cell transplant for SCID, so the T cells may come from the graft donor. The CDR3 is CASSQDQGGSYGDTQYF. The CDR3 DNA is TGCGCCAGCAGCCAAGATCAGGGGGGGAGCTACGGAGATACGCAGTATTTT.